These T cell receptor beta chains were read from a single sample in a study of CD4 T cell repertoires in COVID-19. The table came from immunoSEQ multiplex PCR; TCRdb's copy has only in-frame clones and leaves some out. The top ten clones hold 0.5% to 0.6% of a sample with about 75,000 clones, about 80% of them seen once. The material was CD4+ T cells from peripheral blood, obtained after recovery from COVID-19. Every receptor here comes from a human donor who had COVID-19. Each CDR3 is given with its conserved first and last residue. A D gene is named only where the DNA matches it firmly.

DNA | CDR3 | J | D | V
TGTGCCAGCAAACAGGGAGGGCAGGCCTCCTACGAGCAGTACTTC | CASKQGGQASYEQYF | TRBJ2-7 | NA | TRBV6-5
TGTGCCAGCAGCGATACCTCCAGGGGGGTCAATCAGCCCCAGCATTTT | CASSDTSRGVNQPQHF | TRBJ1-5 | TRBD1 | TRBV6-2/TRBV6-3
TGTGCCAGTAGTCTACAGGGACTAGGCAATCAGCCCCAGCATTTT | CASSLQGLGNQPQHF | TRBJ1-5 | NA | TRBV19
TGTGCCAGCAGGACAGGGAGAACTGAAGCTTTCTTT | CASRTGRTEAFF | TRBJ1-1 | TRBD1 | TRBV12-3/TRBV12-4
TGTGCCTGGAGAGGTTTGGAAGGGCAGCCCCAGCATTTT | CAWRGLEGQPQHF | TRBJ1-5 | NA | TRBV30
TGTGCCAGCAGTTACGCTAATACCGGGACAGGGATCGGCTACACCTTC | CASSYANTGTGIGYTF | TRBJ1-2 | TRBD1 | TRBV6-6
TGTGCCAGCAGTGGCAACCCCACAGATACGCAGTATTTT | CASSGNPTDTQYF | TRBJ2-3 | NA | TRBV6-4
TGTGCCAGCAGTTTAGCTCAGGGGGGTTCACATGAAAAACTGTTTTTT | CASSLAQGGSHEKLFF | TRBJ1-4 | TRBD1 | TRBV28
TGCGCCAGCAGCTTGGAAGTTGGGGGCTCTAACACTGAAGCTTTCTTT | CASSLEVGGSNTEAFF | TRBJ1-1 | NA | TRBV5-1
TGTGCCATCAGTGGTCTGACAGGGGGAGGGACTGAAGCTTTCTTT | CAISGLTGGGTEAFF | TRBJ1-1 | TRBD1 | TRBV10-3